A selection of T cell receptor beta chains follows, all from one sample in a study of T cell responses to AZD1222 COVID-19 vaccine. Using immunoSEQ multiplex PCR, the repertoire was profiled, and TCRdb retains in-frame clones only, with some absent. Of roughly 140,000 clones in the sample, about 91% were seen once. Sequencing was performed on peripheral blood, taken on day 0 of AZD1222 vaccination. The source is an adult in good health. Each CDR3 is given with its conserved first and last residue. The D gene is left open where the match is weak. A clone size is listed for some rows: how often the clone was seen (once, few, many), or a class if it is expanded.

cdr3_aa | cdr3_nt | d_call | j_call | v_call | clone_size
CASSQNTEAFF | TGTGCCAGCAGCCAAAACACTGAAGCTTTCTTT | - | TRBJ1-1 | TRBV7-9 | -
CSVRRQGSPTEAFF | TGCAGCGTGAGGCGGCAGGGCTCACCTACTGAAGCTTTCTTT | - | TRBJ1-1 | TRBV29-1 | -
CSVGDNNQPQHF | TGCAGCGTTGGGGACAACAATCAGCCCCAGCATTTT | - | TRBJ1-5 | TRBV29-1 | -
CASTGGDQPQHF | TGCGCCAGCACCGGAGGGGATCAGCCCCAGCATTTT | - | TRBJ1-5 | TRBV10-2 | -
CASSAGTGNQPQHF | TGTGCCAGCAGTGCAGGGACGGGCAATCAGCCCCAGCATTTT | - | TRBJ1-5 | TRBV27 | -
CASSLWPGQDNEKLFF | TGCGCCAGCAGCTTGTGGCCTGGACAGGATAATGAAAAACTGTTTTTT | TRBD1 | TRBJ1-4 | TRBV5-1 | -
CAWNSPPGTQYF | TGTGCCTGGAACTCACCCCCGGGGACGCAGTATTTT | - | TRBJ2-3 | TRBV30 | -
CASSKRTGHNSPLHF | TGTGCCAGCAGCAAACGGACAGGGCATAATTCACCCCTCCACTTT | TRBD1 | TRBJ1-6 | TRBV9 | -
CASSVGSEQFF | TGTGCCAGCAGCGTAGGGAGTGAGCAGTTCTTC | - | TRBJ2-1 | TRBV9 | -
CASSFTGAANNSPLHF | TGTGCCAGCAGTTTTACAGGGGCCGCAAATAATTCACCCCTCCACTTT | TRBD1 | TRBJ1-6 | TRBV5-5 | once
CASSYTSGGVPDEQYF | TGTGCCAGCAGTTACACCTCAGGGGGTGTTCCCGACGAGCAGTACTTC | TRBD1 | TRBJ2-7 | TRBV6-6 | -
CASSVGSRNTGELFF | TGTGCCAGCAGCGTAGGTAGCAGGAACACCGGGGAGCTGTTTTTT | - | TRBJ2-2 | TRBV9 | -
CASSPTAGTGSSGTQYF | TGTGCCAGCAGCCCAACCGCCGGGACAGGGTCTTCGGGGACCCAGTACTTC | TRBD1 | TRBJ2-5 | TRBV7-2 | -
CASSLDARGQTEAFF | TGTGCCAGCAGCTTAGATGCCAGGGGGCAAACTGAAGCTTTCTTT | TRBD1 | TRBJ1-1 | TRBV7-9 | -
CASSPGTGYGYGYTF | TGTGCCAGCAGCCCCGGGACAGGGTATGGCTATGGCTACACCTTC | TRBD1 | TRBJ1-2 | TRBV6-4 | -
CASSSPGQNYGYTF | TGTGCCAGCAGTTCTCCGGGACAGAATTATGGCTACACCTTC | TRBD1 | TRBJ1-2 | TRBV6-2/TRBV6-3 | -
CASSEIAGKGTDTQYF | TGTGCCAGCAGTGAAATAGCGGGGAAGGGCACAGATACGCAGTATTTT | TRBD2 | TRBJ2-3 | TRBV25-1 | -
CASSRGQGSSYEQYF | TGTGCCAGCAGCCGGGGACAGGGGAGTTCCTACGAGCAGTACTTC | TRBD1 | TRBJ2-7 | TRBV7-2 | -
CASRFGSKMNTEAFF | TGTGCCAGCAGGTTCGGAAGTAAAATGAACACTGAAGCTTTCTTT | - | TRBJ1-1 | TRBV7-2 | -
CASRGTVNYGYTF | TGTGCCAGCAGGGGGACAGTTAACTATGGCTACACCTTC | TRBD1 | TRBJ1-2 | TRBV12-3/TRBV12-4 | -
CATSRGPVGYTF | TGTGCCACCAGCAGAGGGCCTGTAGGCTACACCTTC | - | TRBJ1-2 | TRBV15 | -
CASSLEVSGGDEQFF | TGTGCCAGCAGCTTGGAAGTTAGCGGGGGCGATGAGCAGTTCTTC | TRBD2 | TRBJ2-1 | TRBV5-5 | -
CASSPGGGYTF | TGTGCCAGCAGCCCCGGGGGAGGCTACACCTTC | - | TRBJ1-2 | TRBV5-6 | few